This T cell receptor beta chain was captured in a study of sequential checkpoint blockade in melanoma. Study at large: Both treatment sequences were followed by maintenance nivolumab.

Treatment noted: randomized to nivolumab then ipilimumab (arm A) or the reverse (arm B). Sorted cells were live CD3+CD8+, lacking CD19 and CD56, from PBMCs. Generated by immunoSEQ multiplex PCR, the TCRdb table keeps only in-frame clones and is missing some. The sample holds 9,500 to 12,000 clones, more than 70% seen once. V was cut by 0 bases and J by 4 bases, with 8 bases left in between. The CDR3 loop spans 13 amino acids. In germline, CDR1 is SGDLS, CDR2 YYNGEE. Sequenced here: CD8+ T cells sorted from blood (inferred from file names), sampled from a patient given nivolumab and ipilimumab in sequence. The receptor was isolated from a human donor with melanoma. This rearrangement joins TRBV9 to TRBJ2-7; the D is unclear. The CDR3 DNA is TGTGCCAGCAGCGTAGGCGGTTCTTACGAGCAGTACTTC. This gives the protein CASSVGGSYEQYF.